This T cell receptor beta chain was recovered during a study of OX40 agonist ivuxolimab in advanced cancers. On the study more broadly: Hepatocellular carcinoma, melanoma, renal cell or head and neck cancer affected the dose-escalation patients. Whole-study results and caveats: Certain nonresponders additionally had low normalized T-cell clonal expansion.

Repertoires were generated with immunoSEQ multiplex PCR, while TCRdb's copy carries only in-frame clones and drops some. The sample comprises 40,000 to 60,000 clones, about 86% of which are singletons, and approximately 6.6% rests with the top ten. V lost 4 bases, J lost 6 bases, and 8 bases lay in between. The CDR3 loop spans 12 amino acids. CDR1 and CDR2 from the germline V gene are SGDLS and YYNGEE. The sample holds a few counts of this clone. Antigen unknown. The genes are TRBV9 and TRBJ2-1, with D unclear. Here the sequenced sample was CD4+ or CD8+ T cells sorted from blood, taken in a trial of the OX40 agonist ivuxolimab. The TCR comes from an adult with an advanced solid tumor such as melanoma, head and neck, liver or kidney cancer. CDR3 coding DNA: TGTGCCAGCAGCCCCCGCCCCAATGAGCAGTTCTTC. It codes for CASSPRPNEQFF. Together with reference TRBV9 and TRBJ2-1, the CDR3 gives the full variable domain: DSGVTQTPKHLITATGQRVTLRCSPRSGDLSVYWYQQSLDQGLQFLIQYYNGEERAKGNILERFSAQQFPDLHSELNLSSLELGDSALYFCASSPRPNEQFFGPGTRLTVL.